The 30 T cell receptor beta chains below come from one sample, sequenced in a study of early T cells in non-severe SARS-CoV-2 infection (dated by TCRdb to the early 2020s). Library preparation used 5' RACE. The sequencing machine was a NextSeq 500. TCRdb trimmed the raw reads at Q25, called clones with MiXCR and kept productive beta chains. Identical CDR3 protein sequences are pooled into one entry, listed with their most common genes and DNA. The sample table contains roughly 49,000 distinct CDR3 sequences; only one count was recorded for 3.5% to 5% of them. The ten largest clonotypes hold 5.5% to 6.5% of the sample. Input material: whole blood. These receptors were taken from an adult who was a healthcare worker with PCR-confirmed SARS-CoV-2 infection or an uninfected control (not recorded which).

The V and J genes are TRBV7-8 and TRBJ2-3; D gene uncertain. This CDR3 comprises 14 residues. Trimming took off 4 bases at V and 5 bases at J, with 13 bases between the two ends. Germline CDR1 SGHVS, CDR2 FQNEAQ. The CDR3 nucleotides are TGTGCCAGCAGCTATAGACATCGCAAAGATACGCAGTATTTT. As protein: CASSYRHRKDTQYF.

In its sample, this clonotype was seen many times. The CDR3 coding sequence is TGTGCCAGCAGCTTATCAGCGGGCCGAAGCACAGATACGCAGTATTTT. This encodes CASSLSAGRSTDTQYF. V gene TRBV7-9 combines with J gene TRBJ2-3; tentative D call: TRBD2 (6 bases). Between the trimmed V and J ends, which lost 2 bases and 0 bases, there was a span of 12 bases. The CDR3 sequence is 16 residues long. The germline V gene encodes CDR1 SEHNR and CDR2 FQNEAQ (reference sequence).

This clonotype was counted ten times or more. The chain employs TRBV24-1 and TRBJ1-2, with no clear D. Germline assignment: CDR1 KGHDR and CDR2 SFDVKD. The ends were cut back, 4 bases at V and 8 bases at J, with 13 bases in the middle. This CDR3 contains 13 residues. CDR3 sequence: CATSEYSGGGYTF. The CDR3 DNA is TGTGCCACCAGTGAGTACTCTGGTGGGGGCTACACCTTC.

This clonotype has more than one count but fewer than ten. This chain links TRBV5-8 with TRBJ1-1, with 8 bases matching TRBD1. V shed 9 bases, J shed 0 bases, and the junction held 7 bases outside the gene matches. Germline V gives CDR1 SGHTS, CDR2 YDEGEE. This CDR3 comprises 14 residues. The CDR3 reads CATDRGFLNTEAFF. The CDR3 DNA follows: TGTGCCACAGACAGGGGCTTTCTGAACACTGAAGCTTTCTTT.

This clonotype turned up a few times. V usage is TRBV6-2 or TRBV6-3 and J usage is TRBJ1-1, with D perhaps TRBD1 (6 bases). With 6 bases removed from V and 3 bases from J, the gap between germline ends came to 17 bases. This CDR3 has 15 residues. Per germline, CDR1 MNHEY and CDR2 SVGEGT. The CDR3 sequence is CASSPSSRGHTEAFF. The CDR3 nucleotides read TGTGCCAGCAGCCCAAGCTCGCGGGGGCACACTGAAGCTTTCTTT.

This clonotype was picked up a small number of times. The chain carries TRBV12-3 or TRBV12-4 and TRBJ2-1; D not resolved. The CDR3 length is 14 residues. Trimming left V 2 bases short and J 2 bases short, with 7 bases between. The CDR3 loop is CASSLRNPYNEQFF. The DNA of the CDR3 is TGTGCCAGCAGTTTAAGAAATCCCTACAATGAGCAGTTCTTC.

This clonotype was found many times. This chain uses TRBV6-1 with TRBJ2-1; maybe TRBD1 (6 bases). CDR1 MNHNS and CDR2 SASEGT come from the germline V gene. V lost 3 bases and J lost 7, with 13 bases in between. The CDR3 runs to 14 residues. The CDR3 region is CASSESGVVNEQFF. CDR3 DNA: TGTGCCAGCAGTGAGTCAGGGGTAGTTAATGAGCAGTTCTTC.

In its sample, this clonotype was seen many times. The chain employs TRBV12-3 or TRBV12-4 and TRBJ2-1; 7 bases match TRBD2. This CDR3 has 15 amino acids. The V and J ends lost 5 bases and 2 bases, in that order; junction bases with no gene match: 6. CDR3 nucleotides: TGTGCCAGCAGTGGACGGGGAGGGGCCTACAATGAGCAGTTCTTC. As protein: CASSGRGGAYNEQFF.

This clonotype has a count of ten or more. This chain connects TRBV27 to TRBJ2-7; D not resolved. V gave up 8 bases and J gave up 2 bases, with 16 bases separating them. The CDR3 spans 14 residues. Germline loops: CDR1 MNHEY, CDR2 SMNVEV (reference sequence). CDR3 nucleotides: TGTGCCAGCCGCTTAAAGGGCCGAGCCTACGAGCAGTACTTC. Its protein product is CASRLKGRAYEQYF.

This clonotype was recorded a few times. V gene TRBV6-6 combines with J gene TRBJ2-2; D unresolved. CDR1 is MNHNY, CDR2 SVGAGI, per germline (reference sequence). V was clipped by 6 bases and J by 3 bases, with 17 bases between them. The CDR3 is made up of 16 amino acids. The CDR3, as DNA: TGTGCCAGCAGCCCCCGCTTGGAAACTCACACCGGGGAGCTGTTTTTT. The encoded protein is CASSPRLETHTGELFF.

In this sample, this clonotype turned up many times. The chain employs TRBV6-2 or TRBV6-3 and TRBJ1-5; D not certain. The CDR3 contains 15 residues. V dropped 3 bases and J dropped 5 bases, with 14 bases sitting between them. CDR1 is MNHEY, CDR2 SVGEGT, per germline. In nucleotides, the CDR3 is TGTGCCAGCAGTTATGATTCGGGAGGGCATCAGCCCCAGCATTTT. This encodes CASSYDSGGHQPQHF.

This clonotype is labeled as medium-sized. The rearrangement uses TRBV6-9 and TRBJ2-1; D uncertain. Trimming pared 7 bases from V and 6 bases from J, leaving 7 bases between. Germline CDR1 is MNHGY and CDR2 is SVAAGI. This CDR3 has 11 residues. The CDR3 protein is CASTGPNEQFF. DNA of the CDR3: TGTGCCAGCACGGGTCCCAATGAGCAGTTCTTC.

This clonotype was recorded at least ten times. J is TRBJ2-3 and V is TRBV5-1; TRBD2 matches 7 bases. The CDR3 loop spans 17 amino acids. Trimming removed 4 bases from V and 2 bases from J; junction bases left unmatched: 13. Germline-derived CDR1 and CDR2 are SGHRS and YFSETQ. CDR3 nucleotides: TGCGCCAGCAGCCTTGGATTGGGGGAGGGGACCACAGATACGCAGTATTTT. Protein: CASSLGLGEGTTDTQYF.

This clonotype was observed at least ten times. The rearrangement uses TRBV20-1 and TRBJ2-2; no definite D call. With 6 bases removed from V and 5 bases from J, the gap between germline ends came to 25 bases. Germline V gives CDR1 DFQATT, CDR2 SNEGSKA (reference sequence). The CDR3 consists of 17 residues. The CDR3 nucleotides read TGCAGTGCCCTCATGGGTCCAGAAAAGTCCGAAACCGGGGAGCTGTTTTTT. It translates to CSALMGPEKSETGELFF.

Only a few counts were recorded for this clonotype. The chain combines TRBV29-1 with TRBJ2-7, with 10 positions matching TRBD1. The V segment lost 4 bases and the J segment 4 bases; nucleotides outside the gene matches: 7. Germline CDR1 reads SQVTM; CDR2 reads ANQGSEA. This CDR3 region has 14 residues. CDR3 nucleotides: TGCAGCGTTGTCTGGGACAGGGGTTCATACGAGCAGTACTTC. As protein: CSVVWDRGSYEQYF.

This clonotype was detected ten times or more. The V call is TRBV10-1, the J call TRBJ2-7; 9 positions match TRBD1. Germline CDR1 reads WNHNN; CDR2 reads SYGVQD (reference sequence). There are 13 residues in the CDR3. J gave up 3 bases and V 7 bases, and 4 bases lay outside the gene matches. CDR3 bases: TGCGCCAGCACCGCGGGACAGGGCTACGAGCAGTACTTC. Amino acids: CASTAGQGYEQYF.

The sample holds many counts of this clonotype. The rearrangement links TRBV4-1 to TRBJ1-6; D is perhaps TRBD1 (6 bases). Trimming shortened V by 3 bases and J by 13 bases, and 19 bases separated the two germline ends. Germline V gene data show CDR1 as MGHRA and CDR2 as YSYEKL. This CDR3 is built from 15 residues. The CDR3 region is CASSQPSRGRTPLHF. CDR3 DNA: TGCGCCAGCAGCCAGCCCTCCCGGGGGCGGACTCCCCTCCACTTT.

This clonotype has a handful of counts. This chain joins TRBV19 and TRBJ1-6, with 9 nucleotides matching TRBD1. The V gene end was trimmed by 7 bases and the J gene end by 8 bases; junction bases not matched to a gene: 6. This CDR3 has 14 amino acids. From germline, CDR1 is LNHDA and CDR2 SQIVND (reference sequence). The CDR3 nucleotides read TGTGCCAGTACCCCCTGGGACAGGGATTCACCCCTCCACTTT. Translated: CASTPWDRDSPLHF.

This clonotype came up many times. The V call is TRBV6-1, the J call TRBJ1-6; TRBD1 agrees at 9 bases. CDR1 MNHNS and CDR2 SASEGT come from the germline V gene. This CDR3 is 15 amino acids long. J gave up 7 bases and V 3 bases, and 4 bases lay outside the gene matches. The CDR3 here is CASSEGGQGNSPLHF. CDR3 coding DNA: TGTGCCAGCAGTGAGGGAGGACAGGGGAATTCACCCCTCCACTTT.

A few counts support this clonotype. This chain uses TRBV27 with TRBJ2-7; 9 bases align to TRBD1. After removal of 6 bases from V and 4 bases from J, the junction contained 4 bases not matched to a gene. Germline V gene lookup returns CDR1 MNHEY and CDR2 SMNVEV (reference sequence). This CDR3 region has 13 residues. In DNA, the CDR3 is TGTGCCAGCAGAGGGACAGGGTGGTACGAGCAGTACTTC. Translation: CASRGTGWYEQYF.

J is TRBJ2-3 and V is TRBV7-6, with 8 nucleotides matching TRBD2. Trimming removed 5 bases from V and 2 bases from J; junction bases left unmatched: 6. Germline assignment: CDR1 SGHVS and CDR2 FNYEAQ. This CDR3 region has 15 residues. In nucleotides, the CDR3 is TGTGCCAGCAGCAAACTAGCGGCCCCCACAGATACGCAGTATTTT. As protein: CASSKLAAPTDTQYF.

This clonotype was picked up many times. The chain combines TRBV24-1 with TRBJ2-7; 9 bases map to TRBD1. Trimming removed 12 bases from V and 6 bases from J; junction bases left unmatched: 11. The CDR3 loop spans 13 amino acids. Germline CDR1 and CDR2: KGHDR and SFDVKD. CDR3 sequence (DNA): TGTGCCCCTCTGTCCCGGGACAGGGCCGAGCAGTACTTC. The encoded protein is CAPLSRDRAEQYF.

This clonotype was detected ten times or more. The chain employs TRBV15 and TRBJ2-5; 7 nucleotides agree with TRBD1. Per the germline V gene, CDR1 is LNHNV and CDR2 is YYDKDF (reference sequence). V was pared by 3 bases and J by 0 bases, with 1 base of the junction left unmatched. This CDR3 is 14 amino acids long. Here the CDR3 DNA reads TGTGCCACCAGCAGGGGACAGCACCAAGAGACCCAGTACTTC. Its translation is CATSRGQHQETQYF.

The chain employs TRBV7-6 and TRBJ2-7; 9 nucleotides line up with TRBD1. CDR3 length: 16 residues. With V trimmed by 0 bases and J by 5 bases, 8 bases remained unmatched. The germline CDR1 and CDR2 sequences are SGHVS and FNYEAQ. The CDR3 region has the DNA TGTGCCAGCAGCTTAGCCCTCGGGACAGGGTCCCACGAGCAGTACTTC. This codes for CASSLALGTGSHEQYF.

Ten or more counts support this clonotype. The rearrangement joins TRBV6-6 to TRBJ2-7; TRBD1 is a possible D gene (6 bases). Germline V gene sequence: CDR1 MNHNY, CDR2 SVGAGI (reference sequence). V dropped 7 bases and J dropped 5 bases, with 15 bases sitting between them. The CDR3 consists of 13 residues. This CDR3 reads CASTAPGVHEQYF. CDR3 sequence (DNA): TGTGCCAGCACCGCACCAGGGGTACACGAGCAGTACTTC.

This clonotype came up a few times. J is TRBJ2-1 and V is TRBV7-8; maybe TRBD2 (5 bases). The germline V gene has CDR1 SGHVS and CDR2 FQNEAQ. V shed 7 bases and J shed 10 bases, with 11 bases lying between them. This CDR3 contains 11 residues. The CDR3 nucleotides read TGTGCCAGCACGGTCCGGGGAGAGCAGTTCTTC. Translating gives CASTVRGEQFF.

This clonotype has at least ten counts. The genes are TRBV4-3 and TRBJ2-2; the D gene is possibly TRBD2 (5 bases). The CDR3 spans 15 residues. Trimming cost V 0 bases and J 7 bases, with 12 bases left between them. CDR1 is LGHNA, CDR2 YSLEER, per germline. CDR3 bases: TGCGCCAGCAGCCAAGATAGAGGGCCGGACGGGGAGCTGTTTTTT. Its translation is CASSQDRGPDGELFF.

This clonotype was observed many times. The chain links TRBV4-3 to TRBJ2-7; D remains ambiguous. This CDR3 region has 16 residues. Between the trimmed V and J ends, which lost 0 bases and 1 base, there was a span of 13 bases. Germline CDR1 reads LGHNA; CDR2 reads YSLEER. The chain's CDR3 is CASSQDPDLGSYEQYF. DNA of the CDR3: TGCGCCAGCAGCCAAGATCCGGACCTGGGATCCTACGAGCAGTACTTC.

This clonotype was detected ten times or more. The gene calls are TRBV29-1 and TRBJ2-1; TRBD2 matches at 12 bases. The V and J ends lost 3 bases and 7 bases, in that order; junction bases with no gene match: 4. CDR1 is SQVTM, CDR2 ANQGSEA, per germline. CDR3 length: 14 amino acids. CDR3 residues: CSVDASGGGNEQFF. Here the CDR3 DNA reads TGCAGCGTTGACGCTAGCGGGGGGGGAAATGAGCAGTTCTTC.

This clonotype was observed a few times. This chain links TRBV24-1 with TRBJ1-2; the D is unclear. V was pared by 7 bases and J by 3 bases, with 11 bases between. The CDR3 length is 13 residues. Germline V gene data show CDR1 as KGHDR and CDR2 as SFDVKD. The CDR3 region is CATRRNGDYGYTF. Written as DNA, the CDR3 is TGTGCCACCAGGCGTAACGGGGACTATGGCTACACCTTC.